The clone carrying this T cell receptor beta chain was detected only once. In the authors' methods: Reference gene primer amplification gave estimated nucleated cell counts. TCRdb keeps only in-frame clones here, not all; method: immunoSEQ multiplex PCR. The V and J calls and clone size are taken from that table; D and trimming were inferred from the DNA. The sample records approximately 94,000 clones, around 88% being singletons. This sample is part of a study of blood T cell repertoires in COVID-19. Study information: Specimens from acute and convalescent COVID-19 originated in the United States, Italy and Spain. PBMCs, B-cell-depleted T cells, or T cells were the source of the cDNA or gDNA that made up the material.

CDR1 and CDR2 (germline): SNHLY, FYNNEI. This CDR3 has 14 amino acids. The V end lost 1 base, the J end lost 8 bases, and 14 bases lay between the germline ends. This sequence joins TRBV2 and TRBJ1-2, with D tentatively TRBD1 (5 bases). The sample consisted of peripheral blood. This receptor was taken from a human donor in a cohort sampled during active COVID-19. The CDR3 sequence is CASSEVGPKGGYTF. The CDR3 coding sequence is TGTGCCAGCAGTGAAGTGGGCCCTAAGGGGGGCTACACCTTC.